The present T cell receptor beta chain was sequenced within a study of OX40 agonist ivuxolimab in advanced cancers. Regarding the complete study: Ivuxolimab was an agonistic, fully human IgG2 monoclonal antibody directed against OX40 (CD134), a costimulatory receptor. Intravenous ivuxolimab was administered to patients every 2 weeks at six dose levels: 0.01, 0.1, 0.3, 1.5, 3 and 10 mg/kg. Of the roughly 54 dose-escalation patients, hepatocellular carcinoma was present in about 20, melanoma in approximately 15, renal cell carcinoma in 9 and head and neck cancer in 9. The dose-escalation cohort was almost 85% male with a mean age of about 60 years, ranging from about 20 to 80. Patients were allowed to have had prior anti-PD-1, anti-PD-L1 or anti-CTLA-4 therapy, and approximately 40% of the dose-escalation patients had been treated with checkpoint inhibitors. Partial responses were achieved by three dose-escalation patients, of whom one had hepatocellular carcinoma and two had cutaneous melanoma. The purpose of peripheral TCRbeta sequencing was to test whether ivuxolimab changed TCR sequence diversity and led to clonal T-cell expansion. The paper covers the monotherapy dose-escalation part of the phase I ivuxolimab trial, which included N ≈ 57 patients. Overall results and qualifications from the work: Low levels of normalized T-cell clonal expansion were also seen in some patients who did not respond. At doses of 0.1 to 3.0 mg/kg, clonal expansion of both CD4+ and CD8+ blood T cells was observed from baseline to week 6. Partial responders in the 0.1-3.0 mg/kg groups had among the lowest normalized peripheral clonal expansion, especially among CD8+ T cells. After ivuxolimab, CD8+ T cells had more expanded clones than CD4+ T cells on average. The antigen specificity of the clonally expanded peripheral T cells was not determined.

Patients with autoimmune disease history or receiving systemic immunosuppression were excluded from the trial. Peripheral blood for TCR sequencing was drawn from every dose cohort at baseline, at cycle 4 day 1 and at cycle 7 day 1. Samples were obtained from an open-label, multicenter, first-in-human phase I dose-escalation trial of ivuxolimab. The trial enrolled adults with locally advanced or metastatic head and neck squamous cell, hepatocellular, melanoma or renal cell carcinoma. Before TCR sequencing, CD4+ T cells and CD8+ T cells were sorted from peripheral blood as separate populations. To sequence the TCRbeta CDR3 region, genomic DNA was isolated from the sorted cells. TCRbeta CDR3 regions were sequenced using the immunoSEQ Assay. TCRdb's version of the immuneACCESS table is confined to in-frame rearrangements and falls short of the full clone set. An unresolved V gene accounts for under half of the shortfall where checked; the remainder is of unknown origin. For this sample there are some 35,000 clones; roughly nine tenths appear just once. Approximately 10% of the sample is taken by the ten largest.

On this clone itself: Its antigen is not yet known. The input lacks base qualities; no much larger clone sits a single base away.

Reading from cysteine to phenylalanine, the CDR3 counts 16 amino acids. This entry keeps only the CDR3 DNA: 48 bases, framed from base 1. The junction carries 14 bases between V and J, which are trimmed by 5 bases and 0 bases respectively. CDR1 SGHVS and CDR2 FQNEAQ were looked up in the germline V gene. The sequencing used CD4+ or CD8+ T cells sorted from blood, collected in a trial of the OX40 agonist ivuxolimab. The rearranged segments are TRBV7-8 and TRBJ1-5; tentative D gene TRBD1, with 5 bases matching. The source of this sequence is an adult with an advanced solid tumor such as melanoma, head and neck, liver or kidney cancer. The nucleotide sequence reads as follows: TGTGCCAGCAGCACCTGGGACGGAAATAGCAATCAGCCCCAGCATTTT. The translation is CASSTWDGNSNQPQHF.